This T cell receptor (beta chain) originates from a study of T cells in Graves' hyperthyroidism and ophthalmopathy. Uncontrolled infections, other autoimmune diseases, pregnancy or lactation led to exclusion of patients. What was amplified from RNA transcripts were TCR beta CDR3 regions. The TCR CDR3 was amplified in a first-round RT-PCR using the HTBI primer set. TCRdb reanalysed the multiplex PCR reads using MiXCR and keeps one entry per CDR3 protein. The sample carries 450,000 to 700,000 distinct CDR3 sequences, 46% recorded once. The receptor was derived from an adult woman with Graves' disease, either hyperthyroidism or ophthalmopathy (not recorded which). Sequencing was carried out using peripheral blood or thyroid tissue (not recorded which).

The CDR3 DNA reads as TGTGCCAGCAGCTTAGTTAAAGTGGGGCCTGTTGCGGGTACGCAGTATTTT. Translating it yields CASSLVKVGPVAGTQYF. The V call is TRBV11-2, the J call TRBJ2-3, with D tentatively TRBD1 or TRBD2 (5 bases each). V was clipped by 1 base and J by 8 bases, with 22 bases between them. This CDR3 is built from 17 residues. Per germline, CDR1 SGHAT and CDR2 FQNNGV.